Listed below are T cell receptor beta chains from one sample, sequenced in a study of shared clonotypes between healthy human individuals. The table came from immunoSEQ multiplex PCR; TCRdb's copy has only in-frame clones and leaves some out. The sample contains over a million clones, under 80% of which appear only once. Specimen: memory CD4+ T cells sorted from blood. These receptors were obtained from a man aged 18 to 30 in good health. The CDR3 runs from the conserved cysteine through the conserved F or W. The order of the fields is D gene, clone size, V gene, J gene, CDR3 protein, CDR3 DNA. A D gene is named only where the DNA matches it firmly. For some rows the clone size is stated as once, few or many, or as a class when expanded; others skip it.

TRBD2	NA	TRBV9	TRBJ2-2	CASSVRGGHTNTGELFF	TGTGCCAGCAGCGTTCGGGGAGGGCACACAAACACCGGGGAGCTGTTTTTT
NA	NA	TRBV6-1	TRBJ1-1	CAVQKPSNTEAFF	TGTGCCGTACAGAAGCCTTCAAACACTGAAGCTTTCTTT
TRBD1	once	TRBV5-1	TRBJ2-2	CASSLRTGNGELFF	TGCGCCAGCAGCTTGAGGACAGGCAACGGGGAGCTGTTTTTT
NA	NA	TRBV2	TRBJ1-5	CASRQNNQPQHF	TGTGCCAGCCGACAGAACAATCAGCCCCAGCATTTT
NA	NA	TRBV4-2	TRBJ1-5	CASGSTGSNQPQHF	TGTGCCAGCGGGAGTACGGGGAGCAATCAGCCCCAGCATTTT
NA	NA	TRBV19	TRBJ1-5	CASSINGANQPQHF	TGTGCCAGTAGTATTAATGGTGCTAATCAGCCCCAGCATTTT
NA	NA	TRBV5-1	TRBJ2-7	CASSLFGLATYEQYF	TGCGCCAGCAGCTTGTTCGGTCTCGCAACCTACGAGCAGTACTTC
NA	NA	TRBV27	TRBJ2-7	CASSFNLGHRDEQYF	TGTGCCAGCAGTTTTAATCTGGGACACAGGGACGAGCAGTACTTC
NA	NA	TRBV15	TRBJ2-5	CATSRVSGGRQETQYF	TGTGCCACCAGCAGAGTTTCTGGGGGACGACAAGAGACCCAGTACTTC
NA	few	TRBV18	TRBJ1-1	CASSLYEGNTEAFF	TGTGCCAGCTCACTCTATGAGGGGAACACTGAAGCTTTCTTT
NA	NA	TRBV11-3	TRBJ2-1	CASSLVGPAEGRNEQFF	TGTGCCAGCAGCTTAGTTGGCCCGGCCGAAGGGAGAAATGAGCAGTTCTTC
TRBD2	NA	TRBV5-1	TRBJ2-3	CASSFGLGDTQYF	TGCGCCAGCAGCTTCGGACTAGGCGATACGCAGTATTTT
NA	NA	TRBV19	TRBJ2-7	CASSTGLGGSYEQYF	TGTGCCAGTAGTACCGGACTAGGGGGATCCTACGAGCAGTACTTC
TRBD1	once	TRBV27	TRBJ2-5	CASSVTGVKTQYF	TGTGCCAGCAGTGTGACAGGGGTGAAGACCCAGTACTTC
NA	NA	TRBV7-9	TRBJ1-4	CASSLGSATNEKLFF	TGTGCCAGCAGCTTGGGCTCTGCGACTAATGAAAAACTGTTTTTT
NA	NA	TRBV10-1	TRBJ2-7	CASSEGGRGYEQYF	TGCGCCAGCAGTGAGGGGGGGCGAGGCTACGAGCAGTACTTC
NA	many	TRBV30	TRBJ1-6	CAREQGWNSPLHF	TGTGCCCGCGAACAGGGCTGGAATTCACCCCTCCACTTT
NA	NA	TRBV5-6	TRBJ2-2	CASSLTTGRLDSNTGELFF	TGTGCCAGCAGCTTGACGACAGGCCGATTGGACAGTAACACCGGGGAGCTGTTTTTT
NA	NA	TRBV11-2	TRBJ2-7	CASSLDRLGEQYF	TGTGCCAGCAGCTTAGATCGGCTGGGCGAGCAGTACTTC
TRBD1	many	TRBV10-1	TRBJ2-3	CASSWGQGGNTQYF	TGCGCCAGCAGTTGGGGACAGGGAGGAAATACGCAGTATTTT
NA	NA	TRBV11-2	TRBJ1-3	CASSPASGNTIYF	TGTGCCAGCAGCCCCGCTAGTGGAAACACCATATATTTT
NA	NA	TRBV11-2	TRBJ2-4	CASSGAINIQYF	TGTGCCAGCAGCGGGGCGATTAACATTCAGTACTTC
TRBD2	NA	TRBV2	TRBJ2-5	CASSARGGWETQYF	TGTGCCAGCAGTGCACGGGGGGGCTGGGAGACCCAGTACTTC
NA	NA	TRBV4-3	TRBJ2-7	CASSQDRGPYEQYF	TGCGCCAGCAGCCAAGATCGGGGTCCCTACGAGCAGTACTTC
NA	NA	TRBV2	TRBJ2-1	CASSHLGAVNEQFF	TGTGCCAGCAGTCACCTTGGCGCCGTCAATGAGCAGTTCTTC
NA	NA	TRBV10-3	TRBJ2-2	CAIRGLGMNTGELFF	TGTGCCATCAGGGGACTGGGGATGAACACCGGGGAGCTGTTTTTT
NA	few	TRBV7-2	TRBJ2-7	CASSSASYEQYF	TGTGCCAGCAGCAGCGCCTCCTACGAGCAGTACTTC
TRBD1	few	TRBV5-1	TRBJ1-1	CASSLSQGKNTEAFF	TGCGCCAGCAGCTTGTCACAGGGGAAGAACACTGAAGCTTTCTTT
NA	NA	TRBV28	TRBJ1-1	CASRRTGSTEAFF	TGTGCCAGCAGGCGAACAGGGAGCACTGAAGCTTTCTTT